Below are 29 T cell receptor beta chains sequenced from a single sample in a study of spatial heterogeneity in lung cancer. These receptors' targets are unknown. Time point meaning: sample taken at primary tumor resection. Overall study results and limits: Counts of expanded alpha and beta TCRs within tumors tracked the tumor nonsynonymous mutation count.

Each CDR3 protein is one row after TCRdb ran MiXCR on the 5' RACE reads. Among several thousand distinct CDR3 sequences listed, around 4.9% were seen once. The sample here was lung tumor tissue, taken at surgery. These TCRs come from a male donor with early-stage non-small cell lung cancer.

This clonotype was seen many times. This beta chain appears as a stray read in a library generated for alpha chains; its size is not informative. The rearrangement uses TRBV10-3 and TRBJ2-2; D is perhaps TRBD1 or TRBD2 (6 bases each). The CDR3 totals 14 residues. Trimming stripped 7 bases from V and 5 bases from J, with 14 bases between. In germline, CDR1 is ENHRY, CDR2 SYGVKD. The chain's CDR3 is CAITQGGRTGELFF. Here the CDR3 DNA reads TGTGCCATCACTCAAGGGGGGAGGACCGGGGAGCTGTTTTTT.

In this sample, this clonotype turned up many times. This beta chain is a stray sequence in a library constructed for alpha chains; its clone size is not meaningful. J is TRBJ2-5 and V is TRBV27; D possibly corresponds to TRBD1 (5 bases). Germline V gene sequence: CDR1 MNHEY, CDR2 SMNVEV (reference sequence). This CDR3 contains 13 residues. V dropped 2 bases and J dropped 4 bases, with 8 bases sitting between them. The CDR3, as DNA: TGTGCCAGCAGTTTAATAGGGGCAGAGACCCAGTACTTC. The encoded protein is CASSLIGAETQYF.

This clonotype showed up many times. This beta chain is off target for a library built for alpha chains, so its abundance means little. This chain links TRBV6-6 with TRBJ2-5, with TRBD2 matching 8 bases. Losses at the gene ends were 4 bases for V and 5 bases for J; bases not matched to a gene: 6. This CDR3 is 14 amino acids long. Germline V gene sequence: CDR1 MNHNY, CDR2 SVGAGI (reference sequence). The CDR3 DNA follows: TGTGCCAGCAGTTTCGGGAGGGCCTGGGAGACCCAGTACTTC. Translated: CASSFGRAWETQYF.

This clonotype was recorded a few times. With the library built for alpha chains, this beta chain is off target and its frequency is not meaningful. CDR3 amino acids: CASSLSGRAYEQYF. CDR3 nucleotide sequence: TGTGCCAGCAGCTTAAGCGGGAGGGCCTACGAGCAGTACTTC. This chain joins TRBV5-4 and TRBJ2-7; TRBD2 matches at 10 bases. V lost 2 bases and J lost 2; bases outside the gene matches: 1. The CDR3 has 14 amino acids. In germline, CDR1 is SGHNT, CDR2 YYREEE (reference sequence).

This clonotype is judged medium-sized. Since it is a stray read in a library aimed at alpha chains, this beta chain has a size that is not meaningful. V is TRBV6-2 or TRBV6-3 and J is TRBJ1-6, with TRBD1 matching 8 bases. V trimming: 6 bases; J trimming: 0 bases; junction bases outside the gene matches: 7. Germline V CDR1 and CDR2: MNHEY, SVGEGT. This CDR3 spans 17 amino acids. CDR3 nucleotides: TGTGCCAGCAGACCAGACAGGGGTACCTCCTATAATTCACCCCTCCACTTT. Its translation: CASRPDRGTSYNSPLHF.

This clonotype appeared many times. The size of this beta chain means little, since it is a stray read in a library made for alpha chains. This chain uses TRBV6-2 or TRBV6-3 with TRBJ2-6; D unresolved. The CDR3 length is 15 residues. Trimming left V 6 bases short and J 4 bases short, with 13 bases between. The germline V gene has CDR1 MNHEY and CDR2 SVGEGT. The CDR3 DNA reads TGTGCCAGCAGCACAGTTCTATCGGGGGCCAACGTCCTGACTTTC. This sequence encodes CASSTVLSGANVLTF.

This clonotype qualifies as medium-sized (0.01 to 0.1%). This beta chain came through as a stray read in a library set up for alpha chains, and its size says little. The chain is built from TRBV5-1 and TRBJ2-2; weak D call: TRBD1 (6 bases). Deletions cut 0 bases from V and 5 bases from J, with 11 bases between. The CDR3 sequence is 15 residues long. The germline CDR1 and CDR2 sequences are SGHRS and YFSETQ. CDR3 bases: TGCGCCAGCAGCTTGGCCCCAGGGGAGACCGGGGAGCTGTTTTTT. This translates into CASSLAPGETGELFF.

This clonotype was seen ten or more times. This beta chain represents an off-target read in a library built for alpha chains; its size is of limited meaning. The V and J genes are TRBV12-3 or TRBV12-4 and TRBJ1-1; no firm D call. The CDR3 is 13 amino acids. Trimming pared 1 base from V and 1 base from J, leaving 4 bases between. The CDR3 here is CASSLGPNTEAFF. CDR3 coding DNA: TGTGCCAGCAGTTTAGGTCCGAACACTGAAGCTTTCTTT.

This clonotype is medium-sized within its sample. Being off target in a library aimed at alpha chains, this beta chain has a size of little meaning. Here the CDR3 reads CASSLRVAGVNEQFF. The CDR3 DNA is TGCGCCAGCAGCTTACGGGTGGCAGGGGTGAATGAGCAGTTCTTC. The chain joins TRBV5-1 to TRBJ2-1; a possible D gene is TRBD1 (6 bases). Trimming removed 2 bases at V and 7 bases at J, with 16 bases between. This CDR3 comprises 15 residues. Germline assignment: CDR1 SGHRS and CDR2 YFSETQ.

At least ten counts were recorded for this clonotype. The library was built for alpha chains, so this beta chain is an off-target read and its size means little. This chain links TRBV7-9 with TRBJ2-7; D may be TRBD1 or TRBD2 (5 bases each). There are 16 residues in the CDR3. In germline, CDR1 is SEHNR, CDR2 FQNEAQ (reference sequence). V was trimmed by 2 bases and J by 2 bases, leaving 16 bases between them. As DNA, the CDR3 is TGTGCCAGCAGCTTACCCTCTCGGGACGGTACCTACGAGCAGTACTTC. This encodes CASSLPSRDGTYEQYF.

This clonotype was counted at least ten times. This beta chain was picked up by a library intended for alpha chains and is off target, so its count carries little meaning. CDR3 in amino acids: CASSLAGSNQPQHF. In nucleotides, the CDR3 is TGCGCCAGCAGCTTGGCAGGGTCCAATCAGCCCCAGCATTTT. J is TRBJ1-5 and V is TRBV5-1; perhaps TRBD1 as D (5 bases). The germline V gene encodes CDR1 SGHRS and CDR2 YFSETQ. The CDR3 totals 14 residues. Trimming took off 0 bases at V and 3 bases at J, with 7 bases between the two ends.

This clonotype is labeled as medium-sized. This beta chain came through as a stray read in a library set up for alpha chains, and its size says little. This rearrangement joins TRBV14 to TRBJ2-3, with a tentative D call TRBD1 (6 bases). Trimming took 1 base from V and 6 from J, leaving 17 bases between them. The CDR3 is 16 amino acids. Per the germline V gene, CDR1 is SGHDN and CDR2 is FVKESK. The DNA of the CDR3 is TGTGCCAGCAGCCAAGTACCAGGGGCCCAGTGGGATACGCAGTATTTT. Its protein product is CASSQVPGAQWDTQYF. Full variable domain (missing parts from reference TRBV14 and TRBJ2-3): EAGVTQFPSHSVIEKGQTVTLRCDPISGHDNLYWYRRVMGKEIKFLLHFVKESKQDESGMPNNRFLAERTGGTYSTLKVQPAELEDSGVYFCASSQVPGAQWDTQYFGPGTRLTVL.

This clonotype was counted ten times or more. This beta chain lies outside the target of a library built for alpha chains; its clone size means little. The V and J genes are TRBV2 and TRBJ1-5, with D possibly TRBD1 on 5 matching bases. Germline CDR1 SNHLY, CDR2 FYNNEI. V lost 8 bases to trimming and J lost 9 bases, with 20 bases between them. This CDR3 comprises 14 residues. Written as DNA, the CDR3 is TGTGCCAGCTTGGAGACAGCCGGCCGCTGGCCCCAGCATTTT. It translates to CASLETAGRWPQHF.

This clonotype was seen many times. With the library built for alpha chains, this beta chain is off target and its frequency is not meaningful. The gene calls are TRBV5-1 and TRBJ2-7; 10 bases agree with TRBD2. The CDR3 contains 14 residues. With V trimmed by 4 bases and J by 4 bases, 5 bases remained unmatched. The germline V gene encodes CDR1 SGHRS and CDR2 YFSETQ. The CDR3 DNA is TGCGCCAGCAGCCGGACTAGCGGAAATTACGAGCAGTACTTC. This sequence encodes CASSRTSGNYEQYF.

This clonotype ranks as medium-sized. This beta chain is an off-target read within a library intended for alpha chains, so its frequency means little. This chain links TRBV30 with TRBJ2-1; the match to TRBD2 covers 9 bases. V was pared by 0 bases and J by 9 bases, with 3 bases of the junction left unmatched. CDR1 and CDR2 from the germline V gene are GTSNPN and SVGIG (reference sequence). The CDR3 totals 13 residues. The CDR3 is CAWSVVAGAEQFF. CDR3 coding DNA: TGTGCCTGGAGTGTGGTAGCGGGAGCTGAGCAGTTCTTC.

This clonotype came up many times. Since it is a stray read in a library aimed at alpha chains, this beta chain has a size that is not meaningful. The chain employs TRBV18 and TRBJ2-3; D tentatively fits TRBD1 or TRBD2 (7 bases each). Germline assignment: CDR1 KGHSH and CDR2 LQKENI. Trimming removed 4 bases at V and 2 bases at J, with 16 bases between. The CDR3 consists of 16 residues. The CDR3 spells CASSREGTELTDTQYF. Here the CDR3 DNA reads TGTGCCAGCTCACGGGAGGGGACAGAACTCACAGATACGCAGTATTTT.

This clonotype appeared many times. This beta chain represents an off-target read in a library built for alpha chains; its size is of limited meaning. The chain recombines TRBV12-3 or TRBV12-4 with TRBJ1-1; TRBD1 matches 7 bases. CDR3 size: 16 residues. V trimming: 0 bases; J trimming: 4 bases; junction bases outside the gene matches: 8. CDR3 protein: CASSLALGAGGTEAFF. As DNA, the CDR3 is TGTGCCAGCAGTTTAGCGCTTGGAGCAGGGGGCACTGAAGCTTTCTTT.

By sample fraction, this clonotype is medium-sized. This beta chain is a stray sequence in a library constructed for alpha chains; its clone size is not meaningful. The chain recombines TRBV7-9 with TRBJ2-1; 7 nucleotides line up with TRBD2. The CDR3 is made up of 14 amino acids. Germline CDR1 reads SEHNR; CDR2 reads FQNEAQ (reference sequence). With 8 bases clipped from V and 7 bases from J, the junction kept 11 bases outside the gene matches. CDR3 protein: CASFSGEGWNEQFF. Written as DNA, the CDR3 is TGTGCCAGCTTCTCGGGGGAGGGATGGAATGAGCAGTTCTTC.

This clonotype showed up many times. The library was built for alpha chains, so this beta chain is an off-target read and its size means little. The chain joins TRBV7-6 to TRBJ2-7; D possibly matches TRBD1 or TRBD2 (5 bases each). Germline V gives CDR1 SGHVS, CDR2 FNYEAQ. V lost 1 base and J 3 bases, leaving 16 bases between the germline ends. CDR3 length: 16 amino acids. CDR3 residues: CASSLGAEQDFYEQYF. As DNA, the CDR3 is TGTGCCAGCAGCTTAGGAGCTGAACAGGACTTCTACGAGCAGTACTTC.

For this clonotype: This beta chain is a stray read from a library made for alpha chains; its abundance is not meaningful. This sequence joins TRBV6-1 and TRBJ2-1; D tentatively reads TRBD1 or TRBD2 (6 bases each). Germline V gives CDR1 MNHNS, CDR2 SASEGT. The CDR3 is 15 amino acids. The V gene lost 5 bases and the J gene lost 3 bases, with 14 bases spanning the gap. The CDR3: CASSPGAVYYNEQFF. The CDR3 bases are TGTGCCAGCAGTCCGGGGGCCGTTTACTACAATGAGCAGTTCTTC.

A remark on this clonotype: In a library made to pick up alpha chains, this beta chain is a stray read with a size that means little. The CDR3 region is CASKMDYNEQFF. In nucleotides, the CDR3 is TGTGCCAGCAAAATGGACTACAATGAGCAGTTCTTC. This chain joins TRBV2 and TRBJ2-1; no firm D call. Germline CDR1 reads SNHLY; CDR2 reads FYNNEI. This CDR3 is built from 12 residues. V was trimmed by 7 bases and J by 3 bases, leaving 7 bases between them.

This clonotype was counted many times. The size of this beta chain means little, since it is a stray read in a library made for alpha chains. CDR3 nucleotide sequence: TGTGCCAGCAGTTTTGGGTACACCGGGGAGCTGTTTTTT. Translation: CASSFGYTGELFF. The chain links TRBV12-3 or TRBV12-4 to TRBJ2-2; D is unresolved. The ends were cut back, 3 bases at V and 3 bases at J, with 5 bases in the middle. CDR3 length equals 13 residues.

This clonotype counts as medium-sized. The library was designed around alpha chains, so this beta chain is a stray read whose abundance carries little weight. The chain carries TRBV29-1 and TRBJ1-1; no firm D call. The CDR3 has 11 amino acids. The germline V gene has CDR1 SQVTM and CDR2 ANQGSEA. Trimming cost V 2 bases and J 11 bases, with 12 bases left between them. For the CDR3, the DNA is TGCAGCGTTGAACGGCGAGGTCAGGCTTTCTTT. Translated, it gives CSVERRGQAFF. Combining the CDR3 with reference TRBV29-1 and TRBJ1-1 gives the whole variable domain SAVISQKPSRDICQRGTSLTIQCQVDSQVTMMFWYRQQPGQSLTLIATANQGSEATYESGFVIDKFPISRPNLTFSTLTVSNMSPEDSSIYLCSVERRGQAFFGQGTRLTVV.

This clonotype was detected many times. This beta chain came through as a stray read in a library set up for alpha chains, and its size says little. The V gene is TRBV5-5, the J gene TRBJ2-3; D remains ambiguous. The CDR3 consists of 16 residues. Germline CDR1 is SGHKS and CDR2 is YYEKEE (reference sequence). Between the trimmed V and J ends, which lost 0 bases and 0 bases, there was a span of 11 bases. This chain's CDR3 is CASSLAVWASTDTQYF. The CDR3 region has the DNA TGTGCCAGCAGCTTGGCTGTATGGGCTAGCACAGATACGCAGTATTTT.

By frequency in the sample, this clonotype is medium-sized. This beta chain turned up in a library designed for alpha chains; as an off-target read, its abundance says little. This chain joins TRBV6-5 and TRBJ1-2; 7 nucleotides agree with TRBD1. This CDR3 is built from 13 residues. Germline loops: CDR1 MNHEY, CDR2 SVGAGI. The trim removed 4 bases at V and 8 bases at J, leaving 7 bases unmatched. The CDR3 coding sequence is TGTGCCAGCAGTTCCGGGACAGCAAGAGGCTACACCTTC. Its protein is CASSSGTARGYTF.

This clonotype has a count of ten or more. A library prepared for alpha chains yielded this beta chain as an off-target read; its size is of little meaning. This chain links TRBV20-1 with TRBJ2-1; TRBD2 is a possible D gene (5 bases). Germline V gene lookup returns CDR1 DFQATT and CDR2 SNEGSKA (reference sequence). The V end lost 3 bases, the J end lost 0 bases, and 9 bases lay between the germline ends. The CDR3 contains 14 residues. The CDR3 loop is CSASVGGSYNEQFF. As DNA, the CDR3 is TGCAGTGCTAGCGTCGGAGGCTCCTACAATGAGCAGTTCTTC.

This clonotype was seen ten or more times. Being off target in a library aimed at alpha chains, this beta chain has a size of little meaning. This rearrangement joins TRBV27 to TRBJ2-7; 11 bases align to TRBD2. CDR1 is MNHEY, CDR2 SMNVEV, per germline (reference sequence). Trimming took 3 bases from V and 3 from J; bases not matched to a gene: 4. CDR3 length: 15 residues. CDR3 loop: CASSFFGTSGYEQYF. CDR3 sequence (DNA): TGTGCCAGCAGTTTCTTCGGGACTAGCGGCTACGAGCAGTACTTC.

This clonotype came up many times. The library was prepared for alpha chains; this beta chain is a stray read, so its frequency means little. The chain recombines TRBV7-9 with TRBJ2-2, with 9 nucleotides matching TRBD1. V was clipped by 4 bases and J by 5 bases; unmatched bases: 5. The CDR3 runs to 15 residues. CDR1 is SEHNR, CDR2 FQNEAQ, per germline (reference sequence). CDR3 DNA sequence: TGTGCCAGCAGCTCCCGGGACAGGGTTACCGGGGAGCTGTTTTTT. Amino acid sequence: CASSSRDRVTGELFF.

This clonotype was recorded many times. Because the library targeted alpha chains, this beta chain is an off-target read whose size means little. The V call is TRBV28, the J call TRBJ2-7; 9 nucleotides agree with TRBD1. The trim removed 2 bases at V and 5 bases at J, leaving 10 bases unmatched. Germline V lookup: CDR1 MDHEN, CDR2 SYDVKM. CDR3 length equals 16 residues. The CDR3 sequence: CASSLVDRGRWNEQYF. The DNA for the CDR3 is TGTGCCAGCAGTTTAGTGGACAGGGGACGGTGGAACGAGCAGTACTTC.